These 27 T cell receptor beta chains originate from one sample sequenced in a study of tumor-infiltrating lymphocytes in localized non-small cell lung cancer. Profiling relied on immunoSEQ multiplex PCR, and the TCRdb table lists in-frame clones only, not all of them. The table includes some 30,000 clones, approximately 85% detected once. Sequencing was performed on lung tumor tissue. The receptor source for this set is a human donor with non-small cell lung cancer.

CDR3 sequence (DNA): TGTGCCAGCAAAATGGGCGGGCCTGACACCGGGGAGCTGTTTTTT. It is translated as CASKMGGPDTGELFF. The J gene is TRBJ2-2, the V gene TRBV11-3; tentative D call: TRBD2 (5 bases). The CDR3 is made up of 15 amino acids. Germline CDR1 is SGHNT and CDR2 is YENEEA. V dropped 7 bases and J dropped 3 bases, with 15 bases sitting between them.

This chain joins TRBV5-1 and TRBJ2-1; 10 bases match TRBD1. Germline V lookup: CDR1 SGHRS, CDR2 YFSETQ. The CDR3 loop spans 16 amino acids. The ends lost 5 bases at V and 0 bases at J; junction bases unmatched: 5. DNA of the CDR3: TGCGCCAGCAGGGGGACAGGGGACAGCTCCTACAATGAGCAGTTCTTC. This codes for CASRGTGDSSYNEQFF.

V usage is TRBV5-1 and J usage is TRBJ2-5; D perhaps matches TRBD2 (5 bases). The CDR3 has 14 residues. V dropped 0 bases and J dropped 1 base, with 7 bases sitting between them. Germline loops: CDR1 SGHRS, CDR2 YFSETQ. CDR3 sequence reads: CASSLGLAQETQYF. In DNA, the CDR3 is TGCGCCAGCAGCTTGGGTCTAGCCCAAGAGACCCAGTACTTC.

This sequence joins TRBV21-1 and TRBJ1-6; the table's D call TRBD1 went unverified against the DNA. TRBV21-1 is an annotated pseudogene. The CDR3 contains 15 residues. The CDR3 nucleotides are TGTGCCAGCAGCATGTCAGATACCTATAATTCACCCCTCCACTTT. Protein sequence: CASSMSDTYNSPLHF.

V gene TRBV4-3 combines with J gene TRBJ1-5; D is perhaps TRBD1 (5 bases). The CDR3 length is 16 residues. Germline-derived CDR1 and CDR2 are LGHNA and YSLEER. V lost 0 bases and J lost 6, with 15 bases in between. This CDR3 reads CASSQDLGRVGQPQHF. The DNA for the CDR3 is TGCGCCAGCAGCCAAGATCTGGGCAGGGTGGGTCAGCCCCAGCATTTT.

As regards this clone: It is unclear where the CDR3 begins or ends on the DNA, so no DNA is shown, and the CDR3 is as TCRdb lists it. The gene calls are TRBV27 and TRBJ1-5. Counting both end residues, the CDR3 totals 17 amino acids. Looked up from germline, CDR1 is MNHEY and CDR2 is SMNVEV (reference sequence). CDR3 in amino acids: CARPRTYRCFRNQPQHF.

The CDR3 loop is CASSRRAGGIYGYTF. CDR3 bases: TGTGCCAGCAGCCGCAGAGCCGGGGGCATTTATGGCTACACCTTC. This sequence joins TRBV7-8 and TRBJ1-2; tentative D call: TRBD1 (6 bases). The germline gives CDR1 SGHVS, CDR2 FQNEAQ. This CDR3 contains 15 residues. The V end was cut by 5 bases, the J end by 5 bases, with 18 bases between.

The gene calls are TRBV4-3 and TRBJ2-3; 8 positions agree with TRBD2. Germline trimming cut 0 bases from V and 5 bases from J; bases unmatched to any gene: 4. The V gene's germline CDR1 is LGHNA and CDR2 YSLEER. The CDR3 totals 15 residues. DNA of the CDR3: TGCGCCAGCAGCCAAGATACTAGCGGACTAGATACGCAGTATTTT. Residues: CASSQDTSGLDTQYF.

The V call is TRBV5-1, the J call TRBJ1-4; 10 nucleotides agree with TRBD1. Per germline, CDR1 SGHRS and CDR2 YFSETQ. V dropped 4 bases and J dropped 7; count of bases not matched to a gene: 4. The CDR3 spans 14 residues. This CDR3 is CASSQGQGPEKLFF. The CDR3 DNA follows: TGCGCCAGCAGCCAGGGACAGGGGCCTGAAAAACTGTTTTTT.

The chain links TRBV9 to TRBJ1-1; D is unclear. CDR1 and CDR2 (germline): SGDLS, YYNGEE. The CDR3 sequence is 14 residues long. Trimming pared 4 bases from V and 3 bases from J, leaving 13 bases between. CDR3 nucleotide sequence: TGTGCCAGCAGCCCGAGGGTATGGGACACTGAAGCTTTCTTT. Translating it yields CASSPRVWDTEAFF.

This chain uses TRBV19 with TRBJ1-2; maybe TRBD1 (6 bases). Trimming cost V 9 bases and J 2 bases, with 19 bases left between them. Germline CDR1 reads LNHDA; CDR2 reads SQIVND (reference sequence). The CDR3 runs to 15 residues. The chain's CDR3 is CASSDPGASNYGYTF. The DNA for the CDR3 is TGTGCCAGCTCCGATCCAGGGGCTTCGAACTATGGCTACACCTTC.

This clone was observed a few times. This CDR3 is CASRVYVLSGGGTGELFF. CDR3 coding DNA: TGTGCCAGCAGAGTTTACGTCCTTAGCGGGGGTGGTACCGGGGAGCTGTTTTTT. The rearrangement links TRBV5-6 to TRBJ2-2, with 9 bases matching TRBD2. The CDR3 is 18 residues long. With V trimmed by 5 bases and J by 5 bases, 16 bases remained unmatched. CDR1 and CDR2 from the germline V gene are SGHDT and YYEEEE.

CDR3 nucleotide sequence: TGTGCCAGTGGGACAGATGTCTTGAGCAATCAGCCCCAGCATTTT. Amino acid sequence: CASGTDVLSNQPQHF. The V call is TRBV2, the J call TRBJ1-5, with TRBD1 identical over 7 bases. V gave up 9 bases and J gave up 1 base; unmatched junction bases: 9. The germline gives CDR1 SNHLY, CDR2 FYNNEI. The CDR3 runs to 15 residues.

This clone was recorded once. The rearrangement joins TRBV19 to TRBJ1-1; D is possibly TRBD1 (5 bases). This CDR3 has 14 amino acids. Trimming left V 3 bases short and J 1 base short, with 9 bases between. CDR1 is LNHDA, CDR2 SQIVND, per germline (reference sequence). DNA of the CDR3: TGTGCCAGTAGTATCCGTACAGGGAACACTGAAGCTTTCTTT. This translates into CASSIRTGNTEAFF.

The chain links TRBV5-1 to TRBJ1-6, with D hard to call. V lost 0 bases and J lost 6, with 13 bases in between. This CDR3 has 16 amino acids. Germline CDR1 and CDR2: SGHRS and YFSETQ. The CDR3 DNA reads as TGCGCCAGCAGCTTGGCGGGCCGCCGGGCTAATTCACCCCTCCACTTT. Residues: CASSLAGRRANSPLHF.

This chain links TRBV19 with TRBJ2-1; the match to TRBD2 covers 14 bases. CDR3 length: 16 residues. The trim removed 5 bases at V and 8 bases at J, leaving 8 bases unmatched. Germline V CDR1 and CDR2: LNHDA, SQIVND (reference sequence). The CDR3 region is CASSGTSGGRIHEQFF. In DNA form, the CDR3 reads TGTGCCAGTAGTGGGACTAGCGGGGGCCGAATTCATGAGCAGTTCTTC.

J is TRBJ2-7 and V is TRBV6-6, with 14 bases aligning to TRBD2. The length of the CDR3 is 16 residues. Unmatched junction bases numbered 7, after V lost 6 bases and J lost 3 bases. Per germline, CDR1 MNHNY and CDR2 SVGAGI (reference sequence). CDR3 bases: TGTGCCAGCAGATCCGGACTAGCGGGGGGCGTCTACGAGCAGTACTTC. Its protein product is CASRSGLAGGVYEQYF.

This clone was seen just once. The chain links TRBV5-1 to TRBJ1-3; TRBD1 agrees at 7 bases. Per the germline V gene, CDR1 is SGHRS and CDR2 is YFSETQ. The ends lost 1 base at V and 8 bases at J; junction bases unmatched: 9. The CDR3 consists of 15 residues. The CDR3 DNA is TGCGCCAGCAGCTTGTGGGGGACAGTGGCGGACACCATATATTTT. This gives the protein CASSLWGTVADTIYF.

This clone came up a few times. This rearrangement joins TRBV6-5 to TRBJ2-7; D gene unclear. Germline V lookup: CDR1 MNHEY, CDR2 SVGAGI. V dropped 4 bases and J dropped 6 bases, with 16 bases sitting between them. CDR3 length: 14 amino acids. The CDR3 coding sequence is TGTGCCAGCAGTTTTGCGGCAGTGCCCGGCGAGCAGTACTTC. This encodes CASSFAAVPGEQYF.

Here the CDR3 reads CARSLAPSGGLPSSYEQYF. As DNA, the CDR3 is TGTGCCAGAAGCTTGGCCCCTTCGGGGGGCCTACCAAGCTCCTACGAGCAGTACTTC. The chain is built from TRBV5-3 and TRBJ2-7; D may be TRBD2 (7 bases). TRBV5-3 is recorded as an ORF, its role being uncertain. Trimming left V 0 bases short and J 0 bases short, with 22 bases between. The CDR3 totals 19 residues.

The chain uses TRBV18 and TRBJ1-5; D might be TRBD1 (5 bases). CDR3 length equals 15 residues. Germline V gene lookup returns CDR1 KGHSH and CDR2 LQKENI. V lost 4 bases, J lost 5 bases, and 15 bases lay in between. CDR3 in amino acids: CASSLREGFDQPQHF. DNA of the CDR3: TGTGCCAGCTCACTCCGTGAGGGGTTTGATCAGCCCCAGCATTTT.

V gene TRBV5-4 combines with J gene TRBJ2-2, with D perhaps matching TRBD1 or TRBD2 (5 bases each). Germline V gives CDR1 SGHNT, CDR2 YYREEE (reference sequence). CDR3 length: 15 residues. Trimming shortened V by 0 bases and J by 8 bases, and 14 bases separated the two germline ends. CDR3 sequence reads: CASSLGSGSGGELFF. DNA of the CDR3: TGTGCCAGCAGCTTGGGCAGCGGATCAGGGGGGGAGCTGTTTTTT. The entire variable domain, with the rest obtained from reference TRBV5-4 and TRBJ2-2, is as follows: ETGVTQSPTHLIKTRGQQVTLRCSSQSGHNTVSWYQQALGQGPQFIFQYYREEENGRGNFPPRFSGLQFPNYSSELNVNALELDDSALYLCASSLGSGSGGELFFGEGSRLTVL.

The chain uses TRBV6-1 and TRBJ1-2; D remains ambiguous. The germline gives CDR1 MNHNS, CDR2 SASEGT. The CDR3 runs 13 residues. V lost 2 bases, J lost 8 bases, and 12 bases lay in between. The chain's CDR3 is CASSEFPLMGYTF. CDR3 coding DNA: TGTGCCAGCAGTGAATTTCCATTAATGGGCTACACCTTC.

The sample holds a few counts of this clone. The CDR3 DNA sequence: TGTGCTTCTAGCGGGGCCTCCACAGATACGCAGTATTTT. Its protein product is CASSGASTDTQYF. The chain has TRBV6-1 and TRBJ2-3; 9 bases align to TRBD2. The CDR3 length is 13 residues. Germline CDR1 is MNHNS and CDR2 is SASEGT.

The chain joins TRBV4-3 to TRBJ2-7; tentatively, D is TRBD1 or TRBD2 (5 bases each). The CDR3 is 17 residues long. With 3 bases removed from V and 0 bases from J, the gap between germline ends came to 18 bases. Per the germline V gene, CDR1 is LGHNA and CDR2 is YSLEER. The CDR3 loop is CASSQSYRGRFSYEQYF. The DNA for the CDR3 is TGCGCCAGCAGCCAGTCGTACCGGGGCAGGTTCTCCTACGAGCAGTACTTC.

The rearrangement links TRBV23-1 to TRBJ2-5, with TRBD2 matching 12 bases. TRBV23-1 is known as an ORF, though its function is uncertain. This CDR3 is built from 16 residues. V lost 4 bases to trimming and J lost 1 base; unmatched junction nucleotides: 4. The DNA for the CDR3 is TGCGCCAGCAGTCTGACTAGCGGGGGCCCCCAAGAGACCCAGTACTTC. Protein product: CASSLTSGGPQETQYF.

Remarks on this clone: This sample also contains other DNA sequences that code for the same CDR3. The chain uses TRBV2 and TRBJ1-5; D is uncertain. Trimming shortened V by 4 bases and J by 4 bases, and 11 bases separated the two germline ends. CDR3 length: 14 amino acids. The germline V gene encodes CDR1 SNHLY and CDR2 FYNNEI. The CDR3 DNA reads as TGTGCCAGCAGTGGTGAGGGCGGGAATCAGCCCCAGCATTTT. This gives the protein CASSGEGGNQPQHF.